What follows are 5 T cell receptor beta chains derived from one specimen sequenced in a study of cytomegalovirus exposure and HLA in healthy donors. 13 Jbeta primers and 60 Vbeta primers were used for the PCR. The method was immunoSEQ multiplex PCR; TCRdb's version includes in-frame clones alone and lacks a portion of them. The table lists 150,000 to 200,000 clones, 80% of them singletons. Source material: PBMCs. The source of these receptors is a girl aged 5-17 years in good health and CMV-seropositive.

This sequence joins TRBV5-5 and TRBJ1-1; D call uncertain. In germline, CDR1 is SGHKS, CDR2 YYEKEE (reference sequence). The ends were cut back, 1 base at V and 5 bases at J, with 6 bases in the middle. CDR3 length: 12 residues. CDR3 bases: TGTGCCAGCAGCTTGCGGGTTACTGAAGCTTTCTTT. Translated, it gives CASSLRVTEAFF.

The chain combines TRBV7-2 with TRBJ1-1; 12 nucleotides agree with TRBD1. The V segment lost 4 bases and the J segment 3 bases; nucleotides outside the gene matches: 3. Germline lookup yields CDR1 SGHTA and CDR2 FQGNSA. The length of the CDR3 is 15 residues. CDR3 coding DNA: TGTGCCAGCAGCTCAGGGACAGGGGGCCACACTGAAGCTTTCTTT. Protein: CASSSGTGGHTEAFF.

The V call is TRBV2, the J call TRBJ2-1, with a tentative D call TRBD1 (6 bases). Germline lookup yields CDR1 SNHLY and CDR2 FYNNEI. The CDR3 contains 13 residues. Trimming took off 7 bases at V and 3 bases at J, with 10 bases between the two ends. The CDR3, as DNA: TGTGCCAGCAAAGGGGGTATCTACAATGAGCAGTTCTTC. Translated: CASKGGIYNEQFF.

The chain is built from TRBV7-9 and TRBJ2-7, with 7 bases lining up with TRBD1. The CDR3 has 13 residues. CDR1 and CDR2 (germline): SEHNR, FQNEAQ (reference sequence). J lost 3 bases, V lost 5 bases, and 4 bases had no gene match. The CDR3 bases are TGTGCCAGCAGCCAAACAGGGGACTACGAGCAGTACTTC. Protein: CASSQTGDYEQYF.

CDR3 region: CASSLRGDRVGNQPQHF. Here the CDR3 DNA reads TGTGCCAGCAGCTTAAGAGGAGACAGGGTAGGAAATCAGCCCCAGCATTTT. V is TRBV5-8 and J is TRBJ1-5; 7 bases map to TRBD1. Germline trimming cut 2 bases from V and 4 bases from J; bases unmatched to any gene: 12. Germline V lookup: CDR1 SGHTS, CDR2 YDEGEE. The CDR3 extends over 17 amino acids.